The clone carrying this T cell receptor beta chain has just a few counts. The data belong to a study of T cells after yellow fever vaccination. V lost 1 base to trimming and J lost 1 base, with 16 bases between them. CDR3 length equals 17 residues. From germline, CDR1 is LGHNA and CDR2 YSLEER. Template switching by 5'RACE produced TCR cDNA, adding a universal primer site and UMIs. TCRdb re-analysed the 5' RACE reads in MiXCR, keeping a single row per CDR3 protein. The sample records 99,000 or so distinct CDR3 sequences, less than 6% being singletons. This material consisted of CD8+ T cells sorted from PBMCs, taken 10 days after the yellow fever booster vaccination. The sequence was obtained from a man aged 18 to 29 who received the YFV17D yellow fever vaccine. This sequence joins TRBV4-3 and TRBJ1-1; D ambiguous. CDR3: CASSQVGGRTANTEAFF. CDR3 in DNA: TGCGCCAGCAGCCAAGTTGGTGGACGGACGGCGAACACTGAAGCTTTCTTT.